The clone carrying this T cell receptor (beta chain) was counted between two and nine times. The antigen is unknown. The sample originates from a study of beta chain features in type 1 diabetes. The CDR3 consists of 14 residues. V shed 5 bases, J shed 1 base, and the junction held 3 bases outside the gene matches. Germline V gene lookup returns CDR1 MDHEN and CDR2 SYDVKM. The study reverse transcribed the entire isolated RNA, so it sequenced expressed TCRB transcripts. Clones were read by immunoSEQ multiplex PCR, and TCRdb kept only the in-frame ones, dropping some. This sample yields under 200,000 clones, of which around 8% are seen a single time; more than 0.5% belongs to the top ten. General study findings and limits: Type 1 diabetes patients had moderately but significantly shorter TCRB CDR3s in all four CD4+ subsets. Whatever favoring of shorter templates PCR might show would apply equally to patients and controls.

Sampling consisted of one heparinised blood draw per donor, averaging roughly 0.12 L. A sort by CD45RO/CCR7/CD25/CD127/CD95/CD27 yielded CD4+ naive, central memory, regulatory and stem cell-like memory cells. Sequencing was carried out using central memory CD4+ T cells from blood. This chain joins TRBV28 and TRBJ1-1, with 8 bases identical to TRBD1. This sequence was found in a woman aged 18-29 years with type 1 diabetes. CDR3 bases: TGTGCCAGCAGTCCCAGGGGGCCGAACACTGAAGCTTTCTTT. Translating gives CASSPRGPNTEAFF. The full variable domain, with the rest looked up from reference TRBV28 and TRBJ1-1, is DVKVTQSSRYLVKRTGEKVFLECVQDMDHENMFWYRQDPGLGLRLIYFSYDVKMKEKGDIPEGYSVSREKKERFSLILESASTNQTSMYLCASSPRGPNTEAFFGQGTRLTVV.